The 26 T cell receptor beta chains presented below share a single source sample, sequenced in a study of T cell clonotyping in hematopoietic cell transplantation. Noted time point: recipient sample about 28 days before transplant, after cytoreduction. Using immunoSEQ multiplex PCR, the repertoire was profiled, and TCRdb retains in-frame clones only, with some absent. Of about 47,000 clones in the sample, roughly 85% were seen once. The sequencing here drew on peripheral blood mononuclear cells, taken before stem cell transplant. The source is a man between 60 and 75 years old with myelodysplastic syndrome. Some clones in this sample may be carry-over from other donors' samples.

CDR3 sequence (DNA): TGTGCCAGCAGTTTAACAGGCCCGTATGGCTACACCTTC. It encodes CASSLTGPYGYTF. The chain recombines TRBV28 with TRBJ1-2; D perhaps matches TRBD1 (5 bases). The CDR3 has 13 residues. The V end was cut by 2 bases, the J end by 5 bases, with 9 bases between. CDR1 is MDHEN and CDR2 is SYDVKM in the germline V gene.

This clone occurred a few times. The V call is TRBV9, the J call TRBJ1-4; D may be TRBD1 (5 bases). V was shortened by 5 bases and J by 4 bases, with 12 bases between the two germline ends. CDR3 length: 14 residues. Germline CDR1 and CDR2: SGDLS and YYNGEE. The CDR3 DNA is TGTGCCAGCAGTTCGCAGGGAGGTAATGAAAAACTGTTTTTT. This codes for CASSSQGGNEKLFF.

This clone was seen a handful of times. The chain recombines TRBV19 with TRBJ1-2, with D unclear. Germline CDR1 LNHDA, CDR2 SQIVND (reference sequence). V was shortened by 6 bases and J by 8 bases, with 22 bases between the two germline ends. This CDR3 spans 15 amino acids. The DNA of the CDR3 is TGTGCCAGTAGCCCGGTCTGGGCTGTAGTCGGCGGCTACACCTTC. This encodes CASSPVWAVVGGYTF.

DNA of the CDR3: TGTGCCAGCAGCCAAGATGCCAGCACAGATACGCAGTATTTT. It encodes CASSQDASTDTQYF. J is TRBJ2-3 and V is TRBV4-2; D unclear. Germline assignment: CDR1 LGHNA and CDR2 YNFKEQ. V lost 0 bases and J 0 bases, leaving 4 bases between the germline ends. CDR3 length: 14 residues.

The chain has TRBV7-2 and TRBJ1-2; 8 positions match TRBD1. Germline lookup yields CDR1 SGHTA and CDR2 FQGNSA. Losses at the gene ends were 1 base for V and 13 bases for J; bases not matched to a gene: 8. This CDR3 region has 13 residues. The DNA of the CDR3 is TGTGCCAGCAGCTTAGACGTCAGGGGGCCTTGCACCTTC. This encodes CASSLDVRGPCTF. The full variable domain, its missing parts supplied by reference TRBV7-2 and TRBJ1-2, is GAGVSQSPSNKVTEKGKDVELRCDPISGHTALYWYRQSLGQGLEFLIYFQGNSAPDKSGLPSDRFSAERTGGSVSTLTIQRTQQEDSAVYLCASSLDVRGPCTFGSGTRLTVV.

The chain carries TRBV7-8 and TRBJ2-7, with a tentative D call TRBD1 (6 bases). This CDR3 is built from 14 residues. The germline gives CDR1 SGHVS, CDR2 FQNEAQ. Trimming cost V 5 bases and J 3 bases, with 14 bases left between them. This chain's CDR3 is CASSPQTGFYEQYF. The CDR3 region has the DNA TGTGCCAGCAGCCCGCAAACAGGGTTCTACGAGCAGTACTTC.

The chain couples TRBV4-3 to TRBJ1-5; D unresolved. CDR3 length: 16 amino acids. V shed 0 bases and J shed 0 bases, with 9 bases lying between them. Germline values: CDR1 LGHNA, CDR2 YSLEER. For the CDR3, the DNA is TGCGCCAGCAGCCAAGAGAGGACGGCTAGCAATCAGCCCCAGCATTTT. It translates to CASSQERTASNQPQHF.

CDR3 nucleotide sequence: TGCGCCAGCAGCCAAGCGCGGGGCTCGGCTGAAGCTTTCTTT. Encoded protein: CASSQARGSAEAFF. The chain is built from TRBV4-1 and TRBJ1-1, with D possibly matching TRBD1 (5 bases). Germline CDR1 reads MGHRA; CDR2 reads YSYEKL. The V gene lost 1 base and the J gene lost 6 bases, with 12 bases spanning the gap. There are 14 residues in the CDR3.

The J gene is TRBJ1-4, the V gene TRBV6-1; D is possibly TRBD1 (6 bases). This CDR3 has 13 residues. The V end lost 0 bases, the J end lost 14 bases, and 13 bases lay between the germline ends. CDR1 and CDR2 (germline): MNHNS, SASEGT. As DNA, the CDR3 is TGTGCCAGCAGTGAAGCGCTTCAGGGGAGGCTGTTTTTT. As protein: CASSEALQGRLFF.

This chain joins TRBV19 and TRBJ1-1; 8 bases fit TRBD1. The length of the CDR3 is 11 residues. Germline V CDR1 and CDR2: LNHDA, SQIVND (reference sequence). The V gene end was trimmed by 10 bases and the J gene end by 9 bases; junction bases not matched to a gene: 7. The CDR3 DNA reads as TGTGCCATCTCGGACAGGGTCCAAGCTTTCTTT. The encoded protein is CAISDRVQAFF.

This clone was detected once. The J gene is TRBJ1-3, the V gene TRBV28, with D possibly TRBD1 on 6 matching bases. The length of the CDR3 is 15 residues. Trimming left V 6 bases short and J 4 bases short, with 16 bases between. Germline CDR1 reads MDHEN; CDR2 reads SYDVKM. DNA of the CDR3: TGTGCCAGCAGCAGAGGGGGTAGATCGGGAAACACCATATATTTT. Protein sequence: CASSRGGRSGNTIYF.

This clone turned up a few times. The chain joins TRBV10-2 to TRBJ2-7, with 7 bases fitting TRBD2. This CDR3 has 15 residues. Losses at the gene ends were 2 bases for V and 1 base for J; bases not matched to a gene: 5. Germline-derived CDR1 and CDR2 are WSHSY and SAAADI. CDR3 nucleotide sequence: TGCGCCAGCAGTGAGCCAGCCGGGGGGTCCTACGAGCAGTACTTC. Protein sequence: CASSEPAGGSYEQYF.

The chain recombines TRBV5-6 with TRBJ2-5; D possibly matches TRBD1 or TRBD2 (5 bases each). The CDR3 is 14 residues long. Trimming pared 2 bases from V and 6 bases from J, leaving 14 bases between. Germline V gives CDR1 SGHDT, CDR2 YYEEEE. The CDR3, as DNA: TGTGCCAGCAGCTTTTATGAGGGGTCGAAGACCCAGTACTTC. Encoded protein: CASSFYEGSKTQYF. Together with reference TRBV5-6 and TRBJ2-5, the CDR3 gives the full variable domain: DAGVTQSPTHLIKTRGQQVTLRCSPKSGHDTVSWYQQALGQGPQFIFQYYEEEERQRGNFPDRFSGHQFPNYSSELNVNALLLGDSALYLCASSFYEGSKTQYFGPGTRLLVL.

The chain links TRBV6-1 to TRBJ1-1; 8 bases are a match to TRBD1. The V gene's germline CDR1 is MNHNS and CDR2 SASEGT. The ends lost 5 bases at V and 4 bases at J; junction bases unmatched: 6. The CDR3 consists of 14 residues. CDR3 sequence: CASSRQGYATEAFF. CDR3 nucleotide sequence: TGTGCCAGCAGTCGACAGGGGTACGCCACTGAAGCTTTCTTT.

This clone was counted a single time. V and J are TRBV7-2 and TRBJ2-7; a weak D match, TRBD2 (5 bases). The germline V gene encodes CDR1 SGHTA and CDR2 FQGNSA. The CDR3 consists of 11 residues. Trimming took off 6 bases at V and 5 bases at J, with 8 bases between the two ends. The CDR3 region is CASSPGNEQYF. The CDR3 DNA is TGTGCCAGCAGTCCGGGGAACGAGCAGTACTTC.

This clone showed up just a few times. The V call is TRBV5-8, the J call TRBJ1-5, with unresolved D. This CDR3 spans 12 amino acids. V shed 2 bases and J shed 4 bases, with 4 bases lying between them. Per the germline V gene, CDR1 is SGHTS and CDR2 is YDEGEE. In nucleotides, the CDR3 is TGTGCCAGCAGCTTATATAATCAGCCCCAGCATTTT. Translation: CASSLYNQPQHF.

This chain joins TRBV9 and TRBJ1-6, with D hard to call. This CDR3 has 15 amino acids. V lost 0 bases to trimming and J lost 10 bases, with 14 bases between them. The germline CDR1 and CDR2 sequences are SGDLS and YYNGEE. CDR3 amino acids: CASSVGIGVGSPLHF. The CDR3 DNA reads as TGTGCCAGCAGCGTAGGTATTGGGGTTGGGTCACCCCTCCACTTT.

This chain uses TRBV30 with TRBJ1-5, with no clear D. The CDR3 has 15 residues. V lost 1 base and J 0 bases, leaving 10 bases between the germline ends. Germline CDR1 reads GTSNPN; CDR2 reads SVGIG (reference sequence). CDR3 nucleotide sequence: TGTGCCTGGAGTGCTACGGGGTTTAGCAATCAGCCCCAGCATTTT. Protein sequence: CAWSATGFSNQPQHF.

The chain combines TRBV5-1 with TRBJ1-3, with 11 bases lining up with TRBD1. Germline lookup yields CDR1 SGHRS and CDR2 YFSETQ. With 4 bases clipped from V and 2 bases from J, the junction kept 5 bases outside the gene matches. The CDR3 runs to 16 residues. CDR3 in amino acids: CASSPGTGGTGNTIYF. CDR3 bases: TGCGCCAGCAGCCCCGGGACAGGGGGAACTGGAAACACCATATATTTT.

This chain joins TRBV2 and TRBJ2-7, with D perhaps TRBD2 (6 bases). There are 13 residues in the CDR3. The V end lost 5 bases, the J end lost 2 bases, and 10 bases lay between the germline ends. Germline CDR1 is SNHLY and CDR2 is FYNNEI. CDR3 nucleotides: TGTGCCAGCAGTAACACGGGGGCCTACGAGCAGTACTTC. Translated, it gives CASSNTGAYEQYF. Full variable domain (remainder filled in from reference TRBV2 and TRBJ2-7): EPEVTQTPSHQVTQMGQEVILRCVPISNHLYFYWYRQILGQKVEFLVSFYNNEISEKSEIFDDQFSVERPDGSNFTLKIRSTKLEDSAMYFCASSNTGAYEQYFGPGTRLTVT.

This chain uses TRBV29-1 with TRBJ1-1; perhaps TRBD1 as D (6 bases). The CDR3 extends over 13 amino acids. V was shortened by 7 bases and J by 3 bases, with 15 bases between the two germline ends. The germline gives CDR1 SQVTM, CDR2 ANQGSEA. This chain's CDR3 is CSAQTGMDTEAFF. The CDR3 DNA follows: TGCAGCGCACAAACAGGGATGGACACTGAAGCTTTCTTT.

The chain has TRBV19 and TRBJ2-2, with 8 bases matching TRBD1. CDR3 length: 14 residues. Germline V CDR1 and CDR2: LNHDA, SQIVND (reference sequence). The J segment lost 7 bases and the V segment lost 4 bases, leaving 5 bases of the junction unmatched. The CDR3 loop is CASSRTGSGGELFF. The CDR3 coding sequence is TGTGCCAGTAGTAGGACAGGGTCAGGCGGGGAGCTGTTTTTT.

The rearrangement uses TRBV11-2 and TRBJ2-7; 12 positions match TRBD1. This CDR3 has 15 residues. The ends lost 1 base at V and 9 bases at J; junction bases unmatched: 7. Germline CDR1 is SGHAT and CDR2 is FQNNGV. Here the CDR3 reads CASSLVGTGGAWQYF. DNA of the CDR3: TGTGCCAGCAGCTTAGTAGGGACAGGGGGCGCTTGGCAGTACTTC.

The rearrangement joins TRBV20-1 to TRBJ2-5; D is uncertain. Trimming stripped 3 bases from V and 4 bases from J, with 6 bases between. Germline V gene sequence: CDR1 DFQATT, CDR2 SNEGSKA (reference sequence). This CDR3 contains 11 residues. The CDR3 spells CSASGVETQYF. The CDR3 DNA follows: TGCAGTGCTAGTGGGGTAGAGACCCAGTACTTC.

V gene TRBV5-4 combines with J gene TRBJ2-5; D unclear. The CDR3 is 13 residues long. V shed 0 bases and J shed 2 bases, with 5 bases lying between them. CDR1 is SGHNT and CDR2 is YYREEE in the germline V gene (reference sequence). In nucleotides, the CDR3 is TGTGCCAGCAGCTTGGACAGTCAAGAGACCCAGTACTTC. Protein sequence: CASSLDSQETQYF. The full variable domain, rest sourced from reference TRBV5-4 and TRBJ2-5, is ETGVTQSPTHLIKTRGQQVTLRCSSQSGHNTVSWYQQALGQGPQFIFQYYREEENGRGNFPPRFSGLQFPNYSSELNVNALELDDSALYLCASSLDSQETQYFGPGTRLLVL.

V is TRBV7-2 and J is TRBJ2-1; D is unclear. The CDR3 totals 13 residues. Germline V gene sequence: CDR1 SGHTA, CDR2 FQGNSA. Trimming stripped 1 base from V and 3 bases from J, with 4 bases between. CDR3 DNA sequence: TGTGCCAGCAGCTTAGACTTCTACAATGAGCAGTTCTTC. Encoded protein: CASSLDFYNEQFF.